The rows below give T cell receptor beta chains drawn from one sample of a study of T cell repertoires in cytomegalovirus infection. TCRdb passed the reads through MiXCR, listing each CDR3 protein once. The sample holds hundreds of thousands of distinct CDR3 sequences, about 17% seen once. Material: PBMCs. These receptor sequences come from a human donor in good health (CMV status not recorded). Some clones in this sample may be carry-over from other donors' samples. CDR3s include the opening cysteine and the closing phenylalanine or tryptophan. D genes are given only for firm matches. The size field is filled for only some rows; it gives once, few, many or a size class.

TGTGCCAGTAGCCAAACAGGGGTAGGGCAGCCCCAGCATTTT CASSQTGVGQPQHF . TRBD1 TRBJ1-5 TRBV19
TGCGCCAGCAGCTTGGAAGGGGGATCAGTCGAGCAGTACTTC CASSLEGGSVEQYF . . TRBJ2-7 TRBV5-1
TGTGCCAGCAGTCCTGTCGCCCAGCCCCAGCATTTT CASSPVAQPQHF . . TRBJ1-5 TRBV28
TGTGCCAGCAACAGCATAAGGGGTCGCAGCAATCAGCCCCAGCATTTT CASNSIRGRSNQPQHF many . TRBJ1-5 TRBV28
TGTGCCAGCAGGCCAAGTCTAAGCACAGATACGCAGTATTTT CASRPSLSTDTQYF . . TRBJ2-3 TRBV6-6
TGTGCTAGTGGTTTGGCGGGGGGGAAGAATGAGCAGTTCTTC CASGLAGGKNEQFF few TRBD2 TRBJ2-1 TRBV12-5
TGTGCCAGCAGCTTATGGGCGTACGAGCAGTACTTC CASSLWAYEQYF medium-sized . TRBJ2-7 TRBV7-2
TGTGCCAGCAGCTTAGGCAGAAGAAACACCATATATTTT CASSLGRRNTIYF many . TRBJ1-3 TRBV7-2
TGTGCCAGCAGACCCGGACAGGACTCTGGAAACACCATATATTTT CASRPGQDSGNTIYF many TRBD1 TRBJ1-3 TRBV25-1
TGTGCCAGCAGCTTAGAAGGGAGAGCAGGGGCCTCTGGAAACACCATATATTTT CASSLEGRAGASGNTIYF few . TRBJ1-3 TRBV11-3
TGTGCCAGCAGCGGAACAGGGGAGTACCAAGAGACCCAGTACTTC CASSGTGEYQETQYF once TRBD1 TRBJ2-5 TRBV5-4
TGTGCCAGCAGTGAATGGGGGATTTATGGCAATCAGCCCCAGCATTTT CASSEWGIYGNQPQHF . . TRBJ1-5 TRBV2
TGCGCCAGCAGCCCCTCAGGGATGGAGTTTAGGGAGCTGTTTTTT CASSPSGMEFRELFF . . TRBJ2-2 TRBV4-3
TGTGCCAGCAGCTCCGTATATCGGACAGAGAACACTGAAGCTTTCTTT CASSSVYRTENTEAFF . . TRBJ1-1 TRBV11-2
TGTGCCAGCTCCGGAGTAACACAGGGAGTTGAGACCCAGTACTTC CASSGVTQGVETQYF few . TRBJ2-5 TRBV18
TGTGCCAGCAGCTTGTCGACAACCGGGTCTTACGAGCAGTACTTC CASSLSTTGSYEQYF few . TRBJ2-7 TRBV5-4
TGTGCCAGCTCACCACAGAGGTACGAGCAGTACTTC CASSPQRYEQYF . . TRBJ2-7 TRBV18
TGTGCCAGCAGTTCCGAACTCGGTCGGCAGACCTACGAGCAGTACTTC CASSSELGRQTYEQYF few . TRBJ2-7 TRBV6-2/TRBV6-3
TGTGCCAGCAGTTTTTGGGGAGAGAGACCTAGCACAGATACGCAGTATTTT CASSFWGERPSTDTQYF many . TRBJ2-3 TRBV27
TGCAGTGCCAGTGAAAACTATCTCAGCACAGATACGCAGTATTTT CSASENYLSTDTQYF few . TRBJ2-3 TRBV20-1
TGTGCCAGCAGACCGGGACAGGGCCCATCCTATGGCTACACCTTC CASRPGQGPSYGYTF few TRBD1 TRBJ1-2 TRBV6-5
TGTGCCATCAGGGGACAGGGATCCACTGAAGCTTTCTTT CAIRGQGSTEAFF . TRBD1 TRBJ1-1 TRBV10-3
TGTGCCAGCAGCTTACTTGAGGGCTATGGCTACACCTTC CASSLLEGYGYTF . . TRBJ1-2 TRBV7-6
TGTGCCAGCAGTTTCATCTCGGCTTTAGAGACCCAGTACTTC CASSFISALETQYF many . TRBJ2-5 TRBV12-3/TRBV12-4
TGTGCCAGCTCACCGACGGACTCCTACAATGAGCAGTTCTTC CASSPTDSYNEQFF . . TRBJ2-1 TRBV18
TGTGCCAGCAGTGCTACGATTACATCCTACGAGCAGTACTTC CASSATITSYEQYF many . TRBJ2-7 TRBV6-1
TGTGCCAGCAGTTATGGGCAGGCGGGCATGAACACTGAAGCTTTCTTT CASSYGQAGMNTEAFF few . TRBJ1-1 TRBV6-8
TGTGCCAGCAGCCGCGAGTTGGGGACAGGGGGCCGCGCAGATACGCAGTATTTT CASSRELGTGGRADTQYF many TRBD1 TRBJ2-3 TRBV6-1
TGTGCCAGCAGTGCTTGGACAGGGGGGATGAACACTGAAGCTTTCTTT CASSAWTGGMNTEAFF . TRBD1 TRBJ1-1 TRBV25-1
TGTGCCATCAACGGACAGGGTGTGGGTGAAGCTTTCTTT CAINGQGVGEAFF many TRBD1 TRBJ1-1 TRBV10-3
TGCAGTGCTAGAGTCGGCCTAGCGGGGGCGAATGAGCAGTTCTTC CSARVGLAGANEQFF few TRBD2 TRBJ2-1 TRBV20-1
TGCAGTGCTAGCGGGAGCCAGGGGATAATGGGGACCCAGTACTTC CSASGSQGIMGTQYF few . TRBJ2-5 TRBV20-1
TGCAGTGCTAGAGACGGGGCGGGCGTATACGAGCAGTACTTC CSARDGAGVYEQYF few . TRBJ2-7 TRBV20-1
TGTGCCAGCAGCTTGTCTTTACCTTATGGCTACACCTTC CASSLSLPYGYTF . . TRBJ1-2 TRBV7-9
TGCAGCGTTGAGTTGACAGGGGTTTATGGCTACACCTTC CSVELTGVYGYTF few TRBD1 TRBJ1-2 TRBV29-1
TGTGCCAGCAGCGGAGGGTCCGGGACAGGAAGGGGCAATCAGCCCCAGCATTTT CASSGGSGTGRGNQPQHF few TRBD1 TRBJ1-5 TRBV27
TGTGCCAGCAGCATGAATACCGGGACAGCACCCCTCCACTTT CASSMNTGTAPLHF . TRBD1 TRBJ1-6 TRBV12-3/TRBV12-4
TGCGCCAGCAGCCAAGAAGCCGCCAGATCATTGAACACTGAAGCTTTCTTT CASSQEAARSLNTEAFF few . TRBJ1-1 TRBV4-1
TGTGCCAGCAGTTACTCGACTAGGTTCCAAGAGACCCAGTACTTC CASSYSTRFQETQYF few . TRBJ2-5 TRBV6-6
TGTGCCAGCAGAACTGGACAGGGGCCCTACGAGCAGTACTTC CASRTGQGPYEQYF . TRBD1 TRBJ2-7 TRBV28
TGCGCCAGCAGCTGGAGGGACAACGAGCAGTACTTC CASSWRDNEQYF . . TRBJ2-7 TRBV5-1
TGTGCCAGCAGTGAATTTGCGACAAGCTCCTACGAGCAGTACTTC CASSEFATSSYEQYF . . TRBJ2-7 TRBV2
TGCGCCAGCAGCCAGGGCTCCCCCGGGAACACTGAAGCTTTCTTT CASSQGSPGNTEAFF few . TRBJ1-1 TRBV4-3
TGTGCCAGCAGCTTAGTACTAGCGGGGGTCCAAGAGACCCAGTACTTC CASSLVLAGVQETQYF many TRBD2 TRBJ2-5 TRBV7-8
TGCGCCAGCAGCCATGGACAGACGATAGCCAAAAACATTCAGTACTTC CASSHGQTIAKNIQYF . . TRBJ2-4 TRBV5-1
TGTGCCAGCAGCCAAGCACAGGGGGCAGCTAACTATGGCTACACCTTC CASSQAQGAANYGYTF few TRBD1 TRBJ1-2 TRBV4-2
TGCGCCAGCACTCGGGGTCCGCAGGGGCCTAAGTATAGCAATCAGCCCCAGCATTTT CASTRGPQGPKYSNQPQHF . . TRBJ1-5 TRBV23-1
TGTGCCAGCACGCCCCAGACTTCACCCCTCCACTTT CASTPQTSPLHF many . TRBJ1-6 TRBV2
TGTGCCAGCAGCCAATTTGAGCGGGGCCGCTACGAGCAGTACTTC CASSQFERGRYEQYF few TRBD2 TRBJ2-7 TRBV14
TGTGCCAGCAGCTCCTCACTAGTCTACGAGCAGTACTTC CASSSSLVYEQYF few . TRBJ2-7 TRBV13
TGTGCCAGCTTGCAGCCCCAGCATTTT CASLQPQHF . . TRBJ1-5 TRBV9